These 15 T cell receptor beta chains came from one sample sequenced in a study of T-cell reconstitution after alpha-beta-depleted transplantation in children (dated by TCRdb to the mid-2010s). The library was obtained by PCR. The instrument was an Illumina HiSeq 2500. TCR libraries were prepared with molecular barcoding, using unique molecular identifiers to normalize TCRbeta repertoire quantification. The public reads were reprocessed in TCRdb via fastp at Q25 and MiXCR, keeping in-frame beta chains. Merged by CDR3 protein, the rows form single entries marked with the most common genes and DNA. A total of 440,000 or so distinct CDR3 sequences appear in this sample, roughly 10% of them only once. The biggest ten clones account for approximately 5% of the sample. Here the sequenced sample was PBMCs from the stem cell graft donor, taken from the stem cell graft. The receptors come from a human donor who donated a stem cell graft to a child with acute myeloid leukemia.

This clonotype was observed a few times. This rearrangement joins TRBV20-1 to TRBJ2-7; 8 bases map to TRBD1. The CDR3 consists of 15 residues. The trim removed 0 bases at V and 6 bases at J, leaving 10 bases unmatched. Germline values: CDR1 DFQATT, CDR2 SNEGSKA (reference sequence). CDR3 sequence (DNA): TGCAGTGCTAGAGATAGTTCTGCAGGGGGCTTCGAGCAGTACTTC. Its translation: CSARDSSAGGFEQYF.

V gene TRBV6-2 or TRBV6-3 combines with J gene TRBJ2-1, with 14 bases that match TRBD2. This CDR3 comprises 16 residues. In germline, CDR1 is MNHEY, CDR2 SVGEGT. V was clipped by 6 bases and J by 4 bases; unmatched bases: 5. The CDR3 DNA sequence: TGTGCCAGCAGGGGGACTAGCGGGAGTTGGTACAATGAGCAGTTCTTC. Residues: CASRGTSGSWYNEQFF.

This clonotype was counted between two and nine times. The chain has TRBV7-2 and TRBJ2-2; no reliable D call. Germline CDR1 SGHTA, CDR2 FQGNSA. Trimming pared 7 bases from V and 0 bases from J, leaving 9 bases between. This CDR3 is built from 14 residues. The CDR3 bases are TGTGCCAGCACCCCAGCCGCGAACACCGGGGAGCTGTTTTTT. This codes for CASTPAANTGELFF.

This clonotype appeared a few times. The chain recombines TRBV10-3 with TRBJ2-1; unclear D gene. CDR1 is ENHRY and CDR2 is SYGVKD in the germline V gene. Trimming took off 0 bases at V and 4 bases at J, with 4 bases between the two ends. The CDR3 has 13 amino acids. In DNA, the CDR3 is TGTGCCATCAGTGAGTCGGAATACAATGAGCAGTTCTTC. Protein product: CAISESEYNEQFF.

V gene TRBV4-3 combines with J gene TRBJ2-1; TRBD2 agrees at 11 bases. V gave up 4 bases and J gave up 5 bases; unmatched junction bases: 4. This CDR3 comprises 15 residues. The germline V gene has CDR1 LGHNA and CDR2 YSLEER. The CDR3, as DNA: TGCGCCAGCAGCCCCGGACTAGCGGGCAACAATGAGCAGTTCTTC. This encodes CASSPGLAGNNEQFF.

V usage is TRBV29-1 and J usage is TRBJ1-2, with D tentatively TRBD1 (5 bases). V was trimmed by 0 bases and J by 9 bases, leaving 20 bases between them. Germline loops: CDR1 SQVTM, CDR2 ANQGSEA. The CDR3 covers 15 residues. CDR3 nucleotides: TGCAGCGTTGAAGATGGAGTCCGGGGGAAGGGGAGCTACACCTTC. Translated: CSVEDGVRGKGSYTF.

This clonotype turned up a few times. This chain connects TRBV5-1 to TRBJ2-1; weak D call: TRBD2 (6 bases). This CDR3 region has 13 residues. The germline CDR1 and CDR2 sequences are SGHRS and YFSETQ. Between the trimmed V and J ends, which lost 3 bases and 2 bases, there was a span of 6 bases. CDR3 amino acids: CASSWGAYNEQFF. The CDR3 DNA sequence: TGCGCCAGCAGCTGGGGGGCCTACAATGAGCAGTTCTTC. Supplemented by reference TRBV5-1 and TRBJ2-1, the full variable domain reads KAGVTQTPRYLIKTRGQQVTLSCSPISGHRSVSWYQQTPGQGLQFLFEYFSETQRNKGNFPGRFSGRQFSNSRSEMNVSTLELGDSALYLCASSWGAYNEQFFGPGTRLTVL.

This clonotype was found a few times. The V gene is TRBV7-2, the J gene TRBJ2-5, with D uncertain. The CDR3 extends over 14 amino acids. Germline loops: CDR1 SGHTA, CDR2 FQGNSA. Trimming took off 1 base at V and 5 bases at J, with 11 bases between the two ends. The CDR3 spells CASSLGTTRETQYF. The CDR3 DNA is TGTGCCAGCAGCTTAGGTACGACGCGGGAGACCCAGTACTTC.

The chain recombines TRBV7-2 with TRBJ2-2; the D gene could be TRBD1 or TRBD2 (5 bases each). Trimming left V 2 bases short and J 8 bases short, with 18 bases between. Germline CDR1 is SGHTA and CDR2 is FQGNSA. The CDR3 extends over 16 amino acids. The CDR3 DNA follows: TGTGCCAGCAGCTTATCTGCACAGGACTCCAGAGGGGAGCTGTTTTTT. Protein: CASSLSAQDSRGELFF.

As to this clonotype: Compared with germline, one end of the junction differs, possibly owing to a read error. The J gene is TRBJ2-7, the V gene TRBV5-1; no firm D call. CDR3 length: 13 residues. The germline V gene has CDR1 SGHRS and CDR2 YFSETQ. The CDR3 DNA reads as TGCGCCAGCAGCATCCAGCCTGGAGACGACCAGTACTTC. Its translation is CASSIQPGDDQYF.

The CDR3 region is CSARAQGENSPLHF. The CDR3 DNA reads TGCAGTGCTAGAGCCCAGGGGGAGAATTCACCCCTCCACTTT. The V call is TRBV20-1, the J call TRBJ1-6; 7 bases match TRBD1. Germline trimming cut 1 base from V and 7 bases from J; bases unmatched to any gene: 4. Germline V gene sequence: CDR1 DFQATT, CDR2 SNEGSKA (reference sequence). This CDR3 contains 14 residues.

The CDR3 spells CASSFVREPYEQYF. The CDR3 coding sequence is TGCGCCAGCAGCTTCGTACGGGAGCCCTACGAGCAGTACTTC. This rearrangement joins TRBV5-1 to TRBJ2-7, with D perhaps matching TRBD2 (6 bases). V lost 2 bases and J lost 2, with 11 bases in between. CDR3 length equals 14 residues. Germline loops: CDR1 SGHRS, CDR2 YFSETQ.

The chain links TRBV18 to TRBJ1-1; D possibly corresponds to TRBD1 (5 bases). The germline gives CDR1 KGHSH, CDR2 LQKENI. The CDR3 extends over 13 amino acids. The V and J ends lost 2 bases and 8 bases respectively, with 12 bases between them. The CDR3 bases are TGTGCCAGCTCACCAGTGGGGCCGGAGGAAGCTTTCTTT. Translated: CASSPVGPEEAFF.

This rearrangement joins TRBV29-1 to TRBJ2-3; D perhaps matches TRBD1 (5 bases). V was pared by 6 bases and J by 3 bases, with 13 bases between. The CDR3 loop spans 13 amino acids. CDR1 is SQVTM, CDR2 ANQGSEA, per germline. CDR3: CSVPGQPTDTQYF. The CDR3 nucleotides read TGCAGCGTCCCCGGACAACCAACAGATACGCAGTATTTT.

V and J are TRBV4-1 and TRBJ2-7; 11 bases fit TRBD2. J was trimmed by 3 bases and V by 2 bases; bases with no gene match: 3. This CDR3 region has 15 residues. CDR1 MGHRA and CDR2 YSYEKL come from the germline V gene. The DNA of the CDR3 is TGCGCCAGCAGCCAACTCACTAGCGGGAGCTACGAGCAGTACTTC. Translating gives CASSQLTSGSYEQYF.